This entry lists 21 T cell receptor beta chains sequenced from one sample in a study of CD8+ T cells in alopecia areata. The treatment here: oral pan-JAK inhibitor, 5-10 mg twice daily. RNA extraction was followed by reverse transcription into cDNA, which acted as the sequencing template. Assay used: immunoSEQ multiplex PCR; TCRdb lists only in-frame clones, some missing. The data contain fewer than 250,000 clones, 40% to 45% of them seen just once; the ten biggest clones take up 2.6%. The sequencing used CD4+ T cells sorted from blood, collected around week 37, from a patient treated with tofacitinib. The receptors shown here come from a human donor with alopecia areata.

The gene calls are TRBV28 and TRBJ1-2; 7 positions agree with TRBD1. V shed 7 bases and J 1 base; nucleotides not matched to a gene: 3. The CDR3 has 13 amino acids. Germline CDR1 and CDR2: MDHEN and SYDVKM. DNA of the CDR3: TGTGCCAGCATCCACAGGGGTAACTATGGCTACACCTTC. Translating it yields CASIHRGNYGYTF.

The gene calls are TRBV14 and TRBJ2-3; 7 bases match TRBD1. The germline V gene has CDR1 SGHDN and CDR2 FVKESK. The CDR3 has 16 amino acids. Trimming at V came to 3 bases and at J to 5 bases, leaving 11 bases not matched to a gene. This CDR3 is CASSHVPDRVRDTQYF. The CDR3 DNA reads as TGTGCCAGCAGCCACGTTCCCGACAGGGTGAGAGATACGCAGTATTTT.

This rearrangement joins TRBV28 to TRBJ1-1, with D uncertain. Between the trimmed V and J ends, which lost 7 bases and 2 bases, there was a span of 5 bases. This CDR3 is built from 11 residues. In germline, CDR1 is MDHEN, CDR2 SYDVKM. This chain's CDR3 is CASIGNTEAFF. The CDR3 nucleotides are TGTGCCAGCATTGGAAACACTGAAGCTTTCTTT.

This clone was counted a few times. V gene TRBV7-8 combines with J gene TRBJ2-2; possibly TRBD2 for D (5 bases). Trimming left V 1 base short and J 4 bases short, with 10 bases between. From germline, CDR1 is SGHVS and CDR2 FQNEAQ. This CDR3 contains 15 residues. The DNA for the CDR3 is TGTGCCAGCAGCTTAGTAGAGGGATCCACCGGGGAGCTGTTTTTT. Encoded protein: CASSLVEGSTGELFF. The full variable domain, its missing parts supplied by reference TRBV7-8 and TRBJ2-2, is GAGVSQSPRYKVAKRGQDVALRCDPISGHVSLFWYQQALGQGPEFLTYFQNEAQLDKSGLPSDRFFAERPEGSVSTLKIQRTQQEDSAVYLCASSLVEGSTGELFFGEGSRLTVL.

This clone was detected only a few times. The chain is built from TRBV6-5 and TRBJ2-7; perhaps TRBD1 as D (6 bases). Germline CDR1 reads MNHEY; CDR2 reads SVGAGI. The CDR3 sequence is 14 residues long. V was trimmed by 2 bases and J by 4 bases, leaving 12 bases between them. The CDR3 DNA sequence: TGTGCCAGCAGTTACGAACAGGGTGCATACGAGCAGTACTTC. Encoded protein: CASSYEQGAYEQYF.

This sequence joins TRBV5-1 and TRBJ1-2, with D maybe TRBD1 (5 bases). The CDR3 has 14 amino acids. Germline assignment: CDR1 SGHRS and CDR2 YFSETQ. The germline V and J ends were trimmed by 3 bases and 2 bases, with 11 bases remaining between them. The CDR3 protein is CASSSGWDNYGYTF. In DNA, the CDR3 is TGCGCCAGCAGCTCCGGATGGGACAACTATGGCTACACCTTC.

This clone was seen only a few times. The rearrangement links TRBV30 to TRBJ1-5, with a weak D call TRBD1 (5 bases). The CDR3 is 13 residues long. Looked up from germline, CDR1 is GTSNPN and CDR2 is SVGIG (reference sequence). V shed 3 bases and J shed 3 bases, with 9 bases lying between them. CDR3 DNA: TGTGCCTGGAGGGGACGGCTCAATCAGCCCCAGCATTTT. As protein: CAWRGRLNQPQHF.

This chain uses TRBV7-2 with TRBJ2-5; D ambiguous. CDR3 length: 13 residues. The V end was cut by 3 bases, the J end by 4 bases, with 9 bases between. In germline, CDR1 is SGHTA, CDR2 FQGNSA. CDR3 sequence: CASSFTHPETQYF. CDR3 in DNA: TGTGCCAGCAGCTTCACTCACCCAGAGACCCAGTACTTC.

The gene calls are TRBV4-2 and TRBJ2-7; 7 bases line up with TRBD2. This CDR3 has 15 residues. Trimming cost V 1 base and J 4 bases; bases outside gene matches: 7. Germline loops: CDR1 LGHNA, CDR2 YNFKEQ. CDR3 protein: CASSQAVAGDYEQYF. In DNA, the CDR3 is TGTGCCAGCAGCCAAGCAGTGGCGGGAGATTACGAGCAGTACTTC.

The rearrangement links TRBV30 to TRBJ2-7; perhaps TRBD1 as D (6 bases). V shed 2 bases and J shed 6 bases, with 14 bases lying between them. Germline V gives CDR1 GTSNPN, CDR2 SVGIG (reference sequence). The CDR3 is 13 amino acids. CDR3 residues: CAWSLRQAVEQYF. The CDR3 nucleotides are TGTGCCTGGAGTTTACGACAGGCGGTCGAGCAGTACTTC. Using reference TRBV30 and TRBJ2-7 for the parts outside the CDR3, the full variable domain is SQTIHQWPATLVQPVGSPLSLECTVEGTSNPNLYWYRQAAGRGLQLLFYSVGIGQISSEVPQNLSASRPQDRQFILSSKKLLLSDSGFYLCAWSLRQAVEQYFGPGTRLTVT.

The chain employs TRBV30 and TRBJ2-1, with TRBD1 matching over 8 bases. The CDR3 extends over 12 amino acids. Germline V gene sequence: CDR1 GTSNPN, CDR2 SVGIG (reference sequence). The ends lost 5 bases at V and 8 bases at J; junction bases unmatched: 5. The CDR3: CAWWDRLDEQFF. CDR3 DNA sequence: TGTGCCTGGTGGGACAGGCTGGATGAGCAGTTCTTC.

The chain combines TRBV7-2 with TRBJ2-1; TRBD2 matches 10 bases. With 1 base clipped from V and 10 bases from J, the junction kept 13 bases outside the gene matches. CDR1 SGHTA and CDR2 FQGNSA come from the germline V gene. CDR3 length equals 17 residues. The CDR3: CASSLEGTSGALREQFF. CDR3 DNA: TGTGCCAGCAGCTTAGAAGGCACTAGCGGGGCTCTCAGGGAGCAGTTCTTC. Drawing the rest from reference TRBV7-2 and TRBJ2-1, the complete variable domain is GAGVSQSPSNKVTEKGKDVELRCDPISGHTALYWYRQSLGQGLEFLIYFQGNSAPDKSGLPSDRFSAERTGGSVSTLTIQRTQQEDSAVYLCASSLEGTSGALREQFFGPGTRLTVL.

This clone appeared a few times. The chain is built from TRBV11-1 and TRBJ1-3; D is uncertain. Germline loops: CDR1 SGHAT, CDR2 FQDESV (reference sequence). Between the trimmed V and J ends, which lost 4 bases and 0 bases, there was a span of 10 bases. The CDR3 length is 15 residues. Here the CDR3 reads CASSYGLPSGNTIYF. CDR3 nucleotide sequence: TGTGCCAGCAGCTACGGACTCCCCTCTGGAAACACCATATATTTT.

This clone was found a few times. V usage is TRBV19 and J usage is TRBJ2-1; D is unresolved. The CDR3 extends over 13 amino acids. With 6 bases removed from V and 6 bases from J, the gap between germline ends came to 12 bases. Germline V lookup: CDR1 LNHDA, CDR2 SQIVND (reference sequence). The CDR3 sequence is CASSGSPGNEQFF. CDR3 DNA sequence: TGTGCCAGTAGCGGGTCCCCTGGCAATGAGCAGTTCTTC.

The chain is built from TRBV4-2 and TRBJ2-1; 9 bases agree with TRBD2. This CDR3 spans 15 amino acids. V was clipped by 9 bases and J by 0 bases; unmatched bases: 6. CDR1 is LGHNA, CDR2 YNFKEQ, per germline. Here the CDR3 DNA reads TGTGCCAGGAAGCGGGGGGCGAGCTCCTACAATGAGCAGTTCTTC. It codes for CARKRGASSYNEQFF.

The chain links TRBV14 to TRBJ2-1; 9 bases line up with TRBD2. V shed 4 bases and J 13 bases; nucleotides not matched to a gene: 8. CDR1 and CDR2 from the germline V gene are SGHDN and FVKESK. CDR3 size: 13 residues. In DNA form, the CDR3 reads TGTGCCAGCAGCCGGACTAGCGAAACGATACAGTTCTTC. It encodes CASSRTSETIQFF.

This rearrangement joins TRBV5-1 to TRBJ2-3; D gene ambiguous. Germline CDR1 SGHRS, CDR2 YFSETQ. This CDR3 contains 16 residues. The V end was cut by 0 bases, the J end by 0 bases, with 11 bases between. The CDR3 DNA follows: TGCGCCAGCAGCTTGGAGGGCGCGACTAGCACAGATACGCAGTATTTT. Its translation is CASSLEGATSTDTQYF.

The rearrangement uses TRBV28 and TRBJ2-5; D is perhaps TRBD1 (6 bases). V was clipped by 3 bases and J by 4 bases, with 12 bases between them. Per germline, CDR1 MDHEN and CDR2 SYDVKM. This CDR3 region has 14 residues. The CDR3 here is CASSLPRDIETQYF. The CDR3 coding sequence is TGTGCCAGCAGTTTGCCCCGGGACATAGAGACCCAGTACTTC.

In regard to this clone: This specimen includes other DNA sequences encoding the same CDR3. V and J are TRBV29-1 and TRBJ2-3; weak D call: TRBD2 (5 bases). Germline CDR1 SQVTM, CDR2 ANQGSEA. V shed 4 bases and J shed 6 bases, with 8 bases lying between them. The CDR3 loop spans 11 amino acids. CDR3: CSVASGDTQYF. The CDR3 nucleotides read TGCAGCGTTGCCTCGGGGGATACGCAGTATTTT.

There are a few counts of this clone. This rearrangement joins TRBV10-3 to TRBJ2-3; weak D call: TRBD1 (5 bases). V was shortened by 1 base and J by 6 bases, with 5 bases between the two germline ends. This CDR3 region has 12 residues. Germline V gene sequence: CDR1 ENHRY, CDR2 SYGVKD. CDR3 nucleotide sequence: TGTGCCATCAGTGAGTACAGGGATACGCAGTATTTT. Translated: CAISEYRDTQYF.

This clone was seen more than once but under ten times. The chain employs TRBV7-2 and TRBJ2-5; a possible D gene is TRBD2 (5 bases). The CDR3 consists of 14 residues. Trimming pared 2 bases from V and 5 bases from J, leaving 12 bases between. CDR1 SGHTA and CDR2 FQGNSA come from the germline V gene. The CDR3 DNA reads TGTGCCAGCAGCTTAATTAGAGCGGTGGAGACCCAGTACTTC. Encoded protein: CASSLIRAVETQYF.